Listed below are T cell receptor beta chains from one sample, sequenced in a study of T-cell memory formation after mild COVID-19. Via MiXCR, TCRdb re-called the 5' RACE reads, giving one row per CDR3 protein. Of 450,000 to 650,000 distinct CDR3 sequences listed, roughly 17% were seen once; the top ten hold more than 10%. Specimen: PBMCs or a T cell subset sorted from them (not recorded which). The origin of the receptors is an adult woman who had mild COVID-19 (a few samples of this study predate the infection). Cell type and time point are not known. The CDR3 runs from the conserved cysteine through the conserved F or W. The D gene is left open where the match is weak. Rows give clone size only sometimes, using once, few, many, or a class for an expanded clone.

TRBJ1-2,16,.,TRBV11-2,TRBD1,CASSFTENQGVKGYTF,TGTGCCAGCAGCTTCACTGAGAACCAGGGGGTTAAAGGCTACACCTTC
TRBJ2-6,17,few,TRBV27,.,CASSPRSLLSGANVLTF,TGTGCCAGCAGTCCAAGGTCGCTCCTCTCTGGGGCCAACGTCCTGACTTTC
TRBJ2-5,16,.,TRBV5-1,TRBD2,CASSLGSGGRQETQYF,TGCGCCAGCAGCTTGGGTAGCGGGGGAAGACAAGAGACCCAGTACTTC
TRBJ1-2,16,.,TRBV12-3/TRBV12-4,.,CATRRGGITNNYGYTF,TGTGCCACCAGGCGGGGGGGGATCACCAATAACTATGGCTACACCTTC
TRBJ2-3,12,few,TRBV27,.,CASGTWGDTQYF,TGTGCCAGCGGGACCTGGGGAGATACGCAGTATTTT
TRBJ1-5,16,few,TRBV18,TRBD1,CASSPEAYRGDQPQHF,TGTGCCAGCTCCCCGGAGGCCTACAGGGGTGATCAGCCCCAGCATTTT
TRBJ2-5,15,.,TRBV30,TRBD2,CAWRLGLAGGETQYF,TGTGCCTGGAGACTGGGACTAGCGGGAGGCGAGACCCAGTACTTC
TRBJ2-7,15,few,TRBV5-1,.,CASSLGVGTSYEQYF,TGCGCCAGCAGCTTGGGGGTCGGGACATCCTACGAGCAGTACTTC
TRBJ2-1,12,.,TRBV30,.,CAWSTQTSLQFF,TGTGCCTGGAGTACCCAAACCTCTCTGCAGTTCTTC
TRBJ2-2,14,.,TRBV19,.,CASSRGEDTGELFF,TGTGCCAGTAGTAGAGGGGAGGACACCGGTGAGCTGTTTTTT
TRBJ2-7,14,few,TRBV5-1,.,CASREEANSYEQYF,TGCGCCAGCAGGGAAGAGGCTAACTCCTACGAGCAGTACTTC
TRBJ2-5,13,few,TRBV5-6,.,CASSFGQWETQYF,TGTGCCAGCAGCTTCGGACAGTGGGAGACCCAGTACTTC
TRBJ1-2,15,.,TRBV5-1,.,CASSFQADGPHGYTF,TGCGCCAGCAGCTTTCAGGCCGACGGCCCCCATGGCTACACCTTC
TRBJ2-1,13,few,TRBV12-3/TRBV12-4,.,CASRTWGANEQFF,TGTGCCAGCAGGACGTGGGGGGCCAATGAGCAGTTCTTC
TRBJ2-1,13,.,TRBV7-2,.,CASSRRGGNEQFF,TGTGCCAGCAGCCGTCGGGGCGGCAATGAGCAGTTCTTC
TRBJ1-1,13,few,TRBV12-3/TRBV12-4,.,CASLGRVITEAFF,TGTGCCAGCCTTGGGAGGGTTATCACTGAAGCTTTCTTT
TRBJ2-7,13,few,TRBV10-3,TRBD2,CAITSREAYEQYF,TGTGCCATCACATCGCGGGAGGCCTACGAGCAGTACTTC
TRBJ2-7,13,.,TRBV30,TRBD1,CAWSSGQGVEQYF,TGTGCCTGGAGTTCGGGACAGGGTGTCGAGCAGTACTTC
TRBJ1-1,13,.,TRBV12-3/TRBV12-4,.,CASTMTENTEAFF,TGTGCCAGCACCATGACGGAGAACACTGAAGCTTTCTTT
TRBJ2-7,16,few,TRBV11-2,.,CASSQGGITSSYEQYF,TGTGCCAGCAGCCAAGGGGGGATTACCAGCTCCTACGAGCAGTACTTC
TRBJ2-5,15,.,TRBV5-1,TRBD1,CASSTGDRGQETQYF,TGCGCCAGCAGCACCGGGGACAGGGGGCAAGAGACCCAGTACTTC
TRBJ1-1,13,.,TRBV20-1,.,CSARDLGGSEAFF,TGCAGTGCTAGAGATTTGGGGGGCTCTGAAGCTTTCTTT
TRBJ1-1,15,few,TRBV20-1,.,CSASENRGLNTEAFF,TGCAGTGCTAGTGAGAATCGGGGGTTGAACACTGAAGCTTTCTTT
TRBJ1-1,12,few,TRBV10-2,.,CASSLTWGGAFF,TGCGCCAGCAGCCTGACCTGGGGGGGAGCTTTCTTT
TRBJ2-5,15,many,TRBV5-6,.,CASSSAGRGGETQYF,TGTGCCAGCAGTTCCGCCGGCAGGGGAGGAGAGACCCAGTACTTC
TRBJ2-5,15,few,TRBV27,.,CASSLARGGAETQYF,TGTGCCAGCAGTTTAGCCCGAGGGGGGGCAGAGACCCAGTACTTC
TRBJ2-2,16,.,TRBV5-1,.,CASSLVVGGDTGELFF,TGCGCCAGCAGCTTGGTCGTCGGTGGGGACACCGGGGAGCTGTTTTTT
TRBJ2-2,17,few,TRBV7-3,TRBD1,CASSHLPGTGGTGELFF,TGTGCCAGCAGCCACCTCCCTGGGACAGGGGGCACCGGGGAGCTGTTTTTT
TRBJ2-3,14,.,TRBV7-6,TRBD1,CASSLGTGDDTQYF,TGTGCCAGCAGCCTCGGGACAGGGGATGATACGCAGTATTTT
TRBJ2-7,15,.,TRBV4-1,TRBD2,CASSQDRGGTNEQYF,TGCGCCAGCAGCCAAGATCGGGGGGGAACCAACGAGCAGTACTTC
TRBJ2-1,13,.,TRBV19,TRBD1,CASSWDRGREQFF,TGTGCCAGTAGCTGGGACAGGGGTAGAGAGCAGTTCTTC
TRBJ1-1,12,few,TRBV3-1,.,CASTRGEVEAFF,TGTGCCAGCACCCGAGGGGAAGTTGAAGCTTTCTTT
TRBJ2-1,22,many,TRBV7-6,TRBD2,CASSFSPSLAGGPISSYNEQFF,TGTGCCAGCAGCTTTAGTCCCTCGCTAGCGGGAGGGCCGATTAGTTCCTACAATGAGCAGTTCTTC
TRBJ2-7,15,.,TRBV6-5,TRBD2,CASTPSGEGSYEQYF,TGTGCCAGCACCCCAAGCGGGGAGGGCTCCTACGAGCAGTACTTC
TRBJ2-5,13,once,TRBV28,.,CASRQGHQETQYF,TGTGCCAGCAGACAGGGACACCAAGAGACCCAGTACTTC
TRBJ2-7,14,many,TRBV5-1,TRBD1,CASRQGAGAYEQYF,TGCGCCAGCAGACAGGGGGCCGGAGCCTACGAGCAGTACTTC
TRBJ2-2,15,few,TRBV4-3,.,CASSRGGLNTGELFF,TGCGCCAGCAGCCGGGGCGGGCTCAACACCGGGGAGCTGTTTTTT
TRBJ1-2,12,few,TRBV10-3,TRBD1,CATGTGARGYTF,TGTGCCACCGGGACAGGGGCTCGTGGCTACACCTTC
TRBJ2-5,13,few,TRBV29-1,.,CSVRTGGLETQYF,TGCAGCGTCCGGACAGGAGGGTTGGAGACCCAGTACTTC
TRBJ2-1,12,many,TRBV12-3/TRBV12-4,TRBD2,CANSVAGGEQFF,TGTGCCAACTCCGTAGCGGGCGGAGAGCAGTTCTTC
TRBJ1-5,13,few,TRBV10-2,.,CASSADGNQPQHF,TGCGCCAGCAGCGCGGACGGGAATCAGCCCCAGCATTTT
TRBJ2-3,11,many,TRBV24-1,.,CATAFTDTQYF,TGTGCCACCGCATTCACAGATACGCAGTATTTT
TRBJ1-6,12,few,TRBV7-9,.,CASSLAGSPLHF,TGTGCCAGCAGCTTAGCGGGTTCACCCCTCCACTTT
TRBJ1-6,14,few,TRBV7-9,TRBD1,CASSLHRGSSPLHF,TGTGCCAGCAGCCTCCACAGGGGCAGTTCACCCCTCCACTTT
TRBJ2-5,12,.,TRBV20-1,.,CSARGGVETQYF,TGCAGTGCTAGAGGAGGGGTAGAGACCCAGTACTTC
TRBJ2-7,16,few,TRBV5-5,TRBD1,CASSFGSGQGAYEQYF,TGTGCCAGCAGCTTTGGCTCGGGACAGGGGGCCTACGAGCAGTACTTC